This entry describes one T cell receptor beta chain. TCRdb reprocessed the RT-PCR reads via MiXCR and lists one record per CDR3 protein. The table lists 70,000 to 85,000 distinct CDR3 sequences, about a quarter of them singletons. This sample was included in a study of patients and donors after allogeneic stem cell transplantation. The germline V gene has CDR1 KGHSH and CDR2 LQKENI. The CDR3 is 16 residues long. V shed 1 base, J shed 4 bases, and the junction held 4 bases outside the gene matches. The source is a human donor who was either an allogeneic HSCT recipient or a stem cell or donor lymphocyte infusion donor (not recorded which). It is not recorded whose cells these are; they may come from a transplant donor. The chain joins TRBV18 to TRBJ2-2, with 9 positions matching TRBD2. The sample was blood, either unsorted or a sorted T cell fraction (not recorded which). The CDR3 protein is CASSPLLAGTTGELFF. The CDR3 DNA sequence: TGTGCCAGCTCACCACTTCTAGCGGGGACCACCGGGGAGCTGTTTTTT.